The present TCR beta chain was sequenced within a study of control samples from healthy donors and cancer patients. The repertoire was sequenced with immunoSEQ multiplex PCR; TCRdb's copy has only in-frame clones and lacks some. The sample includes under 15,000 clones, approximately 95% of them seen just once. CDR3 size: 15 residues. V was pared by 0 bases and J by 2 bases, with 2 bases of the junction left unmatched. CDR1 is SGDLS and CDR2 is YYNGEE in the germline V gene. Sequenced material: PBMCs. The TCR originated in a man between 65 and 85 years old with head and neck cancer. V is TRBV9 and J is TRBJ2-5, with 9 positions matching TRBD1. CDR3 DNA sequence: TGTGCCAGCAGCGTAGACGGGACAGGGCAAGAGACCCAGTACTTC. This encodes CASSVDGTGQETQYF.